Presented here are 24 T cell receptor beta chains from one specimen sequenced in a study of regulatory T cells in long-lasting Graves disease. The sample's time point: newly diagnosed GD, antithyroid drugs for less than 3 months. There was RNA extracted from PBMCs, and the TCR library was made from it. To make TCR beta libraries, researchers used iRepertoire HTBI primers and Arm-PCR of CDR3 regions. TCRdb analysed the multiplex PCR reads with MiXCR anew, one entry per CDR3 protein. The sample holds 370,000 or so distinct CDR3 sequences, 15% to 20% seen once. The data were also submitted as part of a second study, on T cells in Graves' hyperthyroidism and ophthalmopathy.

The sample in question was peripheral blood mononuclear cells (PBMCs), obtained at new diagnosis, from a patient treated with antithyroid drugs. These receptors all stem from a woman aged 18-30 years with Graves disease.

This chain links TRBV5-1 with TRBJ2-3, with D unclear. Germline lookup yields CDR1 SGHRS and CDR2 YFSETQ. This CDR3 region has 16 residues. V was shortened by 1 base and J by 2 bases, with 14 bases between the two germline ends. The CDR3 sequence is CASSLRAEGATDTQYF. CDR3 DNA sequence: TGCGCCAGCAGCTTGCGGGCGGAAGGCGCCACAGATACGCAGTATTTT.

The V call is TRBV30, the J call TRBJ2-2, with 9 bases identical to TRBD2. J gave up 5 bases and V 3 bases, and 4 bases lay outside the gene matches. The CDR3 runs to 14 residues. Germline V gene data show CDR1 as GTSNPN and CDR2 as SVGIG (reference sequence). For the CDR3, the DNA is TGTGCCTGGAGGTCGGCGGGAGGGACCGGGGAGCTGTTTTTT. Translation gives CAWRSAGGTGELFF.

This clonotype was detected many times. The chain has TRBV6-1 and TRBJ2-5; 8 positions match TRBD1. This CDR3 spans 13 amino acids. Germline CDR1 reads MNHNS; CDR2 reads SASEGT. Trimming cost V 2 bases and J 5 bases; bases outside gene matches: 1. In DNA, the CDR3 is TGTGCCAGCAGTGAAAGGGACAGGGAGACCCAGTACTTC. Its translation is CASSERDRETQYF.

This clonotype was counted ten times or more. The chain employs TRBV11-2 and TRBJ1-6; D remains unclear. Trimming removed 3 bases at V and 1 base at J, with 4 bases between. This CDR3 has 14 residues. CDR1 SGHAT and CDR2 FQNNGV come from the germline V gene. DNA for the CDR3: TGTGCCAGCAGCTTTGGGTCCTATAATTCACCCCTCCACTTT. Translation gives CASSFGSYNSPLHF. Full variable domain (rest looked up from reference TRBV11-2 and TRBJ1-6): EAGVAQSPRYKIIEKRQSVAFWCNPISGHATLYWYQQILGQGPKLLIQFQNNGVVDDSQLPKDRFSAERLKGVDSTLKIQPAKLEDSAVYLCASSFGSYNSPLHFGNGTRLTVT.

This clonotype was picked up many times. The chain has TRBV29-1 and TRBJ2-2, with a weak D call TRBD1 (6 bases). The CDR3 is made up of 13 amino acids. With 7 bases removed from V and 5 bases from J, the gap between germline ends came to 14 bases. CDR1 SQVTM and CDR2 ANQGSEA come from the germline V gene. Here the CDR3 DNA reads TGCAGCGCCCTACAGGGCGGAACCGGGGAGCTGTTTTTT. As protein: CSALQGGTGELFF.

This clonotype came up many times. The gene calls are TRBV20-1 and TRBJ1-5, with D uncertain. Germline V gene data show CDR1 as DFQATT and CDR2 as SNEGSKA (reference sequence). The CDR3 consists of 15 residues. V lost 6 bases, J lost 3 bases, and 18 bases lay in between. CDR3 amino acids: CSAKAGEGINQPQHF. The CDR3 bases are TGCAGTGCAAAGGCCGGGGAGGGTATCAATCAGCCCCAGCATTTT.

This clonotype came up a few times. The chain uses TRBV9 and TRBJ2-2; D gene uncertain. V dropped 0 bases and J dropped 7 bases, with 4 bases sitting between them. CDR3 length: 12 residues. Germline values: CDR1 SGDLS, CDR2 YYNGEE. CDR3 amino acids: CASSVEGGELFF. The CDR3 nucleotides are TGTGCCAGCAGCGTAGAGGGCGGGGAGCTGTTTTTT.

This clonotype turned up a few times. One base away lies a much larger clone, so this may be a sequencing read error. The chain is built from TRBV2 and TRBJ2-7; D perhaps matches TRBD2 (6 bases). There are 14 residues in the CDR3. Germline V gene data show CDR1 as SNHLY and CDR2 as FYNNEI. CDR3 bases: TGTGCCAGCAGAGGTCTAGCGTCGCTCTACAAGCAGTACTTC. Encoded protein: CASRGLASLYKQYF.

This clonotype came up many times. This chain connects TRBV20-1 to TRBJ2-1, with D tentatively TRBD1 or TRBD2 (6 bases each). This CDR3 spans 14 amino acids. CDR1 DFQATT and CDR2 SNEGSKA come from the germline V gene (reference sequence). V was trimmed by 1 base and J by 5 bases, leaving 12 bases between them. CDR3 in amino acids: CSARGRGPDNEQFF. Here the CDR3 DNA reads TGCAGTGCTAGAGGTCGGGGGCCCGACAATGAGCAGTTCTTC.

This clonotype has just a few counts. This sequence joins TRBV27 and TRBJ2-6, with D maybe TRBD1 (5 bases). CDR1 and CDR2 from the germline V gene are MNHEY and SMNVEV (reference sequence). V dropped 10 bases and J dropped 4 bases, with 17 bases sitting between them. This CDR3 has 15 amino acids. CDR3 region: CATRPQGSGANVLTF. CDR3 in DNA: TGTGCCACCCGCCCCCAGGGCTCAGGGGCCAACGTCCTGACTTTC.

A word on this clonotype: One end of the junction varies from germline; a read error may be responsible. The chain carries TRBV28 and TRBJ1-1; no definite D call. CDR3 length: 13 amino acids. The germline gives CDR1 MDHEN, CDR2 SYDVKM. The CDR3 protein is CASSLAENAEAFF. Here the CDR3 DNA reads TGTGCCAGCAGTTTGGCCGAGAACGCTGAAGCTTTCTTT. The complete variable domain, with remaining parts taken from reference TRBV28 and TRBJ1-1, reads DVKVTQSSRYLVKRTGEKVFLECVQDMDHENMFWYRQDPGLGLRLIYFSYDVKMKEKGDIPEGYSVSREKKERFSLILESASTNQTSMYLCASSLAENAEAFFGQGTRLTVV.

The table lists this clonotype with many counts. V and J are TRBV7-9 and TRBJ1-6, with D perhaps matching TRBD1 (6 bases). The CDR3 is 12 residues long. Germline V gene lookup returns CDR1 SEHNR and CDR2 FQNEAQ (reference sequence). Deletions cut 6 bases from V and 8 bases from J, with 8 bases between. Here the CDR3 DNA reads TGTGCCAGCAGTCGACAGGATTCACCCCTCCACTTT. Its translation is CASSRQDSPLHF.

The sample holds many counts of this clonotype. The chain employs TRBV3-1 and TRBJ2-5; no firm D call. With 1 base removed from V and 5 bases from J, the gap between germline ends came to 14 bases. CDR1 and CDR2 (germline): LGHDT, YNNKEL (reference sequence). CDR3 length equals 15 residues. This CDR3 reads CASSQGATGWETQYF. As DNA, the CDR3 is TGTGCCAGCAGCCAAGGGGCGACGGGTTGGGAGACCCAGTACTTC.

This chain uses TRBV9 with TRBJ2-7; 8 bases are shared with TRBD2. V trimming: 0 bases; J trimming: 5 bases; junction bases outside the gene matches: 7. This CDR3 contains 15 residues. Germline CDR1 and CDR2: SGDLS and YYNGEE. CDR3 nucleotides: TGTGCCAGCAGCGTAGAGACTAGCGCCTTAGACGAGCAGTACTTC. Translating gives CASSVETSALDEQYF. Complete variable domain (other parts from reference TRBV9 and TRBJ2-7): DSGVTQTPKHLITATGQRVTLRCSPRSGDLSVYWYQQSLDQGLQFLIQYYNGEERAKGNILERFSAQQFPDLHSELNLSSLELGDSALYFCASSVETSALDEQYFGPGTRLTVT.

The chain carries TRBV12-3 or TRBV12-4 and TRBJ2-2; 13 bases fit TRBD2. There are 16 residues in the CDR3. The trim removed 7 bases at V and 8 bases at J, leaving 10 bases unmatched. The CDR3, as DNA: TGTGCCAGCAAAAAAGGACTAGCGGGAGTAGGTGGGGAGCTGTTTTTT. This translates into CASKKGLAGVGGELFF.

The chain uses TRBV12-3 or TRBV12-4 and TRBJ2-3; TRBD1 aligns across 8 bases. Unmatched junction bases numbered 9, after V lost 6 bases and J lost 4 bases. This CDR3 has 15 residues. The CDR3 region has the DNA TGTGCCAGCAGGACTCAGGGGGCTTGGGCAGATACGCAGTATTTT. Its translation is CASRTQGAWADTQYF.

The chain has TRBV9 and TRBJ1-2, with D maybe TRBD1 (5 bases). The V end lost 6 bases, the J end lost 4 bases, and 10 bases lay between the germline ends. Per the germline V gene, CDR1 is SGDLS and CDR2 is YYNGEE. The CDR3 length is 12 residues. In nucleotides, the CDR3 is TGTGCCAGCAAGGGGTGGTCCTATGGCTACACCTTC. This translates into CASKGWSYGYTF. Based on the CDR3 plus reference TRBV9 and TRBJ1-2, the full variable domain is DSGVTQTPKHLITATGQRVTLRCSPRSGDLSVYWYQQSLDQGLQFLIQYYNGEERAKGNILERFSAQQFPDLHSELNLSSLELGDSALYFCASKGWSYGYTFGSGTRLTVV.

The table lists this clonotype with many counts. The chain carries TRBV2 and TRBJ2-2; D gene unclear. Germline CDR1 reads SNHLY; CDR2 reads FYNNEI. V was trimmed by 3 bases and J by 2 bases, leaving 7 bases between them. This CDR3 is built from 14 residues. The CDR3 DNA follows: TGTGCCAGCAGTGAGTTGGTTAACACCGGGGAGCTGTTTTTT. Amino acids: CASSELVNTGELFF.

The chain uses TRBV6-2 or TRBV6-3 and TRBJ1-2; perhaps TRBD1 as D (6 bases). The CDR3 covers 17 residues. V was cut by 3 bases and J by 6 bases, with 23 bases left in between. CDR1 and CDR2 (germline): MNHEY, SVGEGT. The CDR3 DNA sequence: TGTGCCAGCAGTTATTTGCTTAGGACAGACGAAGAGGATGGCTACACCTTC. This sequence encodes CASSYLLRTDEEDGYTF.

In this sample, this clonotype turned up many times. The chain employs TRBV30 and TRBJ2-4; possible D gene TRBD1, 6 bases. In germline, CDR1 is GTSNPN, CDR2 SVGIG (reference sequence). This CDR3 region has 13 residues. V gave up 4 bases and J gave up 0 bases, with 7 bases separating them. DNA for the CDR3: TGTGCCTGGAAAGGGGGAGCCAAAAACATTCAGTACTTC. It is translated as CAWKGGAKNIQYF.

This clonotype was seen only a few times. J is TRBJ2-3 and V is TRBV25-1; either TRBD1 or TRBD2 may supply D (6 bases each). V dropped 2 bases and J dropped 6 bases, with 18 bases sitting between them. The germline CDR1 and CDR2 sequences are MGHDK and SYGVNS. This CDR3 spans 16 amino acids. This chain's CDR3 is CASSERGQGPTDTQYF. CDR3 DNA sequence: TGTGCCAGCAGTGAACGGGGGCAGGGGCCTACTGATACGCAGTATTTT.

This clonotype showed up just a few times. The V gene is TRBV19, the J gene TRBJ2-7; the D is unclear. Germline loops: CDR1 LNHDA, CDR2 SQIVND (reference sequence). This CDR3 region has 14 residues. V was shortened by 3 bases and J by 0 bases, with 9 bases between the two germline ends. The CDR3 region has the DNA TGTGCCAGTAGTATGAGACCCAGCTCCTACGAGCAGTACTTC. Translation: CASSMRPSSYEQYF.

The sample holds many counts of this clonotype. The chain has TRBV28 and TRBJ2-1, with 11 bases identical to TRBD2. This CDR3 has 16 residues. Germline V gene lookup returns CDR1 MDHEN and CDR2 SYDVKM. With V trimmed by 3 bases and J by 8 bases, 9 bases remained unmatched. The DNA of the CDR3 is TGTGCCAGCAGTTTCCCCACTAGCGGGAGTAACCATGAGCAGTTCTTC. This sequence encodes CASSFPTSGSNHEQFF.

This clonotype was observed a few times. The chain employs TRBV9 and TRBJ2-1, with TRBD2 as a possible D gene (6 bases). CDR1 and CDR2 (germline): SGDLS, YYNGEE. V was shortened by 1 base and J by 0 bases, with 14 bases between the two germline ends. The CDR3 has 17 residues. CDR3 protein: CASSVSLSGPSYNEQFF. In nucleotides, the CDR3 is TGTGCCAGCAGCGTATCCCTTAGCGGACCCTCCTACAATGAGCAGTTCTTC. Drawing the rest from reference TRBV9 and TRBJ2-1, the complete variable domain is DSGVTQTPKHLITATGQRVTLRCSPRSGDLSVYWYQQSLDQGLQFLIQYYNGEERAKGNILERFSAQQFPDLHSELNLSSLELGDSALYFCASSVSLSGPSYNEQFFGPGTRLTVL.